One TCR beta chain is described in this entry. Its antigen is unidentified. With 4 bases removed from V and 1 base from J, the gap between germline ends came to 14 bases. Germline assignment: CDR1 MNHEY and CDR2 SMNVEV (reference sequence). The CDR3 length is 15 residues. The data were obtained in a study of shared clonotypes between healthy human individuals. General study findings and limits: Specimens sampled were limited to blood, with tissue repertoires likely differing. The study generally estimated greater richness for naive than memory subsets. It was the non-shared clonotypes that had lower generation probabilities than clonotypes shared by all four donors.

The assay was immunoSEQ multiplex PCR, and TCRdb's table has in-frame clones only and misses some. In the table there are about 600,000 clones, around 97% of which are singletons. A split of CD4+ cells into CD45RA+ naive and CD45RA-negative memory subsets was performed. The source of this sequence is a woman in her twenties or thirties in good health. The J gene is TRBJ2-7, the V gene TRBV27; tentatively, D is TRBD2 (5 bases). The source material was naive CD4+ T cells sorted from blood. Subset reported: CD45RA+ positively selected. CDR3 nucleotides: TGTGCCAGCAGTTCATCCGGGATTAGTTCCTACGAGCAGTACTTC. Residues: CASSSSGISSYEQYF.